This T cell receptor (beta chain) came from a study of CD8+CD57+ T cells in acquired aplastic anemia. Turning to the study itself: When averaged, DNA from sorted CD4+ and CD8+ cells came to 3 to 4 ug. Healthy donor CD4+ samples were sequenced to a depth that averaged roughly 10 million reads.

A word on this clonotype: Its antigen is not known.

Germline V gives CDR1 LNHDA, CDR2 SQIVND (reference sequence). The J segment lost 2 bases and the V segment lost 3 bases, leaving 8 bases of the junction unmatched. The CDR3 runs to 16 residues. Study results and caveats: Researchers report that about 28 CD8+ CDR3 sequences appeared in both patients and controls. Patients and healthy controls showed no significant CD8+ Simpson's diversity difference.

Both TCR beta VDJ combination and CDR3 sequence profiling were carried out. Genomic DNA was the template for this profiling. A single record per CDR3 protein comes from TCRdb applying MiXCR to the reads. The table records around 190,000 distinct CDR3 sequences, around 60% of them present only once. This sequence joins TRBV19 and TRBJ2-7, with 9 bases aligning to TRBD2. The clonotype was recovered from a human donor in good health. The sequenced material came from sorted CD4+, CD8+, or CD8+CD57+ T cells (not recorded which) from PBMCs. CDR3 sequence: CASSIILAGPTYEQYF. Written as DNA, the CDR3 is TGTGCCAGTAGTATTATACTAGCGGGCCCTACCTACGAGCAGTACTTC.